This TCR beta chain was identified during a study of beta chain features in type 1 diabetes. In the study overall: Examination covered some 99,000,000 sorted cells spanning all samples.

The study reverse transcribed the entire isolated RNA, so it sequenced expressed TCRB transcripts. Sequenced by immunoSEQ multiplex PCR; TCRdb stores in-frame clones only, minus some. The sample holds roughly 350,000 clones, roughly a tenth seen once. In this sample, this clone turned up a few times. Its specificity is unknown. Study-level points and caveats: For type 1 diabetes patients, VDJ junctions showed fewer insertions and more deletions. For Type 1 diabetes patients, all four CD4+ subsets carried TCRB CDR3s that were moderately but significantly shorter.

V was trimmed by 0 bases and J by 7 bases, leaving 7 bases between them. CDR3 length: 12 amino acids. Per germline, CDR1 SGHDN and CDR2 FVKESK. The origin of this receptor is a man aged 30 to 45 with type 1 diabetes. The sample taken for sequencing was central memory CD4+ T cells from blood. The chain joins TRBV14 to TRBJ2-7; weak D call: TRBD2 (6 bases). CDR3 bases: TGTGCCAGCAGCCAAGATCTAGCGGAGCAGTACTTC. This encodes CASSQDLAEQYF.